The rows below give T cell receptor beta chains drawn from one sample of a study of blood T cell repertoires in COVID-19. Sequenced by immunoSEQ multiplex PCR; TCRdb stores in-frame clones only, minus some. The profile shows 50,000 to 70,000 clones, roughly 86% of them singletons. The sequenced material came from peripheral blood. Receptors were obtained from a man between 60 and 70 years old with active or convalescent COVID-19. Both conserved end residues are part of each CDR3. D genes are given only for firm matches. For some rows the clone size is stated as once, few or many, or as a class when expanded; others skip it.

D,size,J,V,DNA,CDR3
TRBD2,-,TRBJ2-7,TRBV5-1,TGCGCCAGCAGCTTGGTTAGCGGGAGCTACGAGCAGTACTTC,CASSLVSGSYEQYF
-,-,TRBJ1-6,TRBV11-2,TGTGCCAGCAGCTTAGGCAGTGCACAGAATAATTCACCCCTCCACTTT,CASSLGSAQNNSPLHF
TRBD2,-,TRBJ2-1,TRBV4-1,TGCGCCAGCAGCCAAGAAGGGGTCAGCGGGGGGTTCTACAATGAGCAGTTCTTC,CASSQEGVSGGFYNEQFF
-,-,TRBJ1-2,TRBV10-3,TGTGCCATCAGTGAGGGGGCGGAGGGGCGCTATGGCTACACCTTC,CAISEGAEGRYGYTF
-,-,TRBJ2-3,TRBV5-4,TGTGCCAGCAAGGACTACACAGATACGCAGTATTTT,CASKDYTDTQYF
TRBD1,-,TRBJ1-2,TRBV7-2,TGTGCCAGCAGCTTTTCCACTTCCCCCGGGACAGGGGGCGGTGGCTACACCTTC,CASSFSTSPGTGGGGYTF
-,-,TRBJ1-5,TRBV10-3,TGTGCCATCAGTGATGAGCGCTGGGAGTATCAGCCCCAGCATTTT,CAISDERWEYQPQHF
TRBD1,-,TRBJ1-5,TRBV27,TGTGCCAGCAGTAGACAGGGTAGCAATCAGCCCCAGCATTTT,CASSRQGSNQPQHF
-,-,TRBJ1-1,TRBV19,TGTGCCAGTAGTGTAGACAGGCTGAACACTGAAGCTTTCTTT,CASSVDRLNTEAFF
-,-,TRBJ1-2,TRBV5-6,TGTGCCAGCAGCTTTAGGGGAACAGCCGACTATGGCTACACCTTC,CASSFRGTADYGYTF
TRBD1,-,TRBJ1-2,TRBV4-1,TGCGCCAGCAGCCAACGGACAGGGCCTAACTATGGCTACACCTTC,CASSQRTGPNYGYTF
TRBD1,few,TRBJ2-3,TRBV14,TGTGCCAGCAGCCAAGATATTCTCGACAGGGGGCCGGCAGATACGCAGTATTTT,CASSQDILDRGPADTQYF
-,-,TRBJ1-2,TRBV27,TGTGCCAGCAGTTCCGGACTGCGGGCCTATGGCTACACCTTC,CASSSGLRAYGYTF
-,-,TRBJ2-3,TRBV9,TGTGCCAGCAGCCGGCTGGGGGGTACGCAGTATTTT,CASSRLGGTQYF
-,-,TRBJ2-1,TRBV28,TGTGCCAGCAGTTTTCTCCCAGGGGAATCCTACAATGAGCAGTTCTTC,CASSFLPGESYNEQFF
-,-,TRBJ2-7,TRBV6-5,TGTGCCAGCAGTCAGACCGGGAGCCCCTACGAGCAGTACTTC,CASSQTGSPYEQYF
TRBD2,-,TRBJ2-7,TRBV18,TGTGCCAGCTCACCACCGGGACTAGCGGGAGGTGGCGAGCAGTACTTC,CASSPPGLAGGGEQYF
-,-,TRBJ2-1,TRBV5-1,TGCGCCAGCAGCACGGACACGCGCTCCTACAATGAGCAGTTCTTC,CASSTDTRSYNEQFF
-,-,TRBJ1-5,TRBV12-3/TRBV12-4,TGTGCCAGCAGTCAACAGGAGAATCAGCCCCAGCATTTT,CASSQQENQPQHF
TRBD1,-,TRBJ1-6,TRBV3-1/TRBV3-2,TGTGCCAGCAGCCAAGGATCCACCGGGACAGCGAGGAATTCACCCCTCCACTTT,CASSQGSTGTARNSPLHF
TRBD2,-,TRBJ2-1,TRBV5-1,TGCGCCAGCAGCTTGACTAGCGAGTTGAGTGAGCAGTTCTTC,CASSLTSELSEQFF
TRBD1,few,TRBJ1-2,TRBV24-1,TGTGCCACCAGTGACCCAGATACAGGGGGCTATGGCTACACCTTC,CATSDPDTGGYGYTF
-,once,TRBJ2-1,TRBV2,TGTGCCAGCAGCAGGTGGGCGACCAATGAGCAGTTCTTC,CASSRWATNEQFF
TRBD1,few,TRBJ2-7,TRBV19,TGTGCCAGTAGTATTGAGGACAGGGGATTCGACGAGCAGTACTTC,CASSIEDRGFDEQYF
-,few,TRBJ2-7,TRBV11-2,TGTGCCAGCAGCTTCTTCAGGGAAGGCGAGCAGTACTTC,CASSFFREGEQYF
-,-,TRBJ1-5,TRBV7-8,TGTGCCAGCAGCTCCCGTGGAAAGCGTTATAGCAATCAGCCCCAGCATTTT,CASSSRGKRYSNQPQHF
TRBD2,-,TRBJ2-1,TRBV5-1,TGCGCCAGCAGCTGGACTAGCGGGAGCCCCACTCGATACAATGAGCAGTTCTTC,CASSWTSGSPTRYNEQFF
-,-,TRBJ1-1,TRBV7-2,TGTGCCAGCAGCAGACAGGTGAACACTGAAGCTTTCTTT,CASSRQVNTEAFF
-,-,TRBJ2-3,TRBV30,TGTGCCTGGAGTGAGAAGCTCACAGATACGCAGTATTTT,CAWSEKLTDTQYF
TRBD1,-,TRBJ2-7,TRBV2,TGTGCCAGCAGCATTGGGACAGGCGAGCAGTACTTC,CASSIGTGEQYF
-,-,TRBJ1-1,TRBV18,TGTGCCAGCTCACAGGGAGGGAACACTGAAGCTTTCTTT,CASSQGGNTEAFF
TRBD1,-,TRBJ2-5,TRBV5-1,TGCGCCAGCAGCCCGAGACAGGGGACGGAGACCCAGTACTTC,CASSPRQGTETQYF
TRBD1,once,TRBJ2-6,TRBV7-9,TGTGCCAGCAGCCCTGTTTGGGGGACAGGCTCTGGGGCCAACGTCCTGACTTTC,CASSPVWGTGSGANVLTF
-,-,TRBJ2-2,TRBV14,TGTGCCAGCAGCCACATTCAGGGGCCGCGGACCGGGGAGCTGTTTTTT,CASSHIQGPRTGELFF
TRBD1,once,TRBJ2-2,TRBV6-5,TGTGCCAGCAGTCCCAGGGGGCAAGAAACCGGGGAGCTGTTTTTT,CASSPRGQETGELFF
TRBD1,-,TRBJ1-4,TRBV28,TGTGCCAGCAGGGTGGGACAGGGTAGGGAAAAACTGTTTTTT,CASRVGQGREKLFF
TRBD1,-,TRBJ2-2,TRBV11-1,TGTGCCAGCAGCACGGGACAGTACACCGGGGAGCTGTTTTTT,CASSTGQYTGELFF
TRBD1,-,TRBJ1-6,TRBV3-1/TRBV3-2,TGTGCCAGCAGCCAAGCCCTACAGGGGGCTAATTCACCCCTCCACTTT,CASSQALQGANSPLHF
TRBD2,-,TRBJ2-7,TRBV6-2/TRBV6-3,TGTGCCAGCAGTTACCGTCCTCGGAGCGGGGGGGCACTCTCCTACGAGCAGTACTTC,CASSYRPRSGGALSYEQYF
-,-,TRBJ2-1,TRBV4-2,TGTGCCAGCAGCCAAGAGAACGGGGGAGGACTCCACAATGAGCAGTTCTTC,CASSQENGGGLHNEQFF
-,-,TRBJ1-4,TRBV5-4,TGTGCCAGCAGCTTGGCTGGGCAGGGTGCGGAAAAACTGTTTTTT,CASSLAGQGAEKLFF
-,-,TRBJ1-6,TRBV28,TGTGCCAGCAGTTTAAACAGGGCTAATAATTCACCCCTCCACTTT,CASSLNRANNSPLHF